This entry features one T cell receptor beta chain sequence. The specificity of this receptor is unknown. Within one base of it there is no much larger clone, and no base qualities were kept. The CDR3 regions of human TCRbeta chains were analyzed by immunosequencing. For the original study's pipeline: TCRs in the repertoires were matched against a reference library of SARS-CoV-2-specific TCRs that had been generated with the MIRA antigen-specificity platform. Breadth meant the fraction of unique TCRs that were SARS-CoV-2-associated, whereas depth meant the fraction of total T cells that were SARS-CoV-2-associated. Using the MIRA data, each spike-specific TCR was assigned both to the spike region to which the TCR was reactive and to a CD4 or CD8 class. Log10-transformed breadth and depth values were compared by one-way ANOVA with Sidak's multiple comparisons tests. The table comes from immuneACCESS by way of TCRdb, which keeps in-frame sequences with V and J called. Part of the clones is missing from these tables; in studies checked, under half for an unresolved V gene and the rest for unknown reasons. For V, J and clone size, that table is used; D and trimming come from the DNA. For this sample the table gives about 150,000 clones, of which around nine tenths were detected only once. Approximately 17% of the sample goes to the ten largest clones.

Counted from cysteine to phenylalanine, this CDR3 has 15 amino acids. Only the CDR3 region is kept as DNA, spanning 45 bases read in frame from base 1. In light of the paper, this sample's time point label describes: baseline before first vaccination. Samples from vaccinated people were obtained from the UK trials COV001 and COV002, which included a single-blind randomized controlled phase 2/3 trial of AZD1222 (ChAdOx1 nCoV-19) in healthy adults. For TCRbeta chain sequencing, PBMC samples from trial participants were taken at day 0 and at day 28 after the second dose. This sample was included in a study of T cell responses to AZD1222 COVID-19 vaccine (dated by TCRdb to the early 2020s). For the wider study: AZD1222 recipients given second doses at about 4 weeks or at about 12 weeks were pooled, since spike-specific TCR depth and breadth were not found to differ between the two schedules. A total of 230 to 250 trial participants underwent TCR sequencing, of whom 200 to 220 had received two doses of AZD1222 and roughly 26 had received two doses of the MenACWY control vaccine. Trial participants were enrolled by age into 18-55, 56-69 and 70-plus year subgroups, with around 140, 26 and 57 TCR-sequenced participants respectively.

The paper as a whole reports these results and caveats: Reportedly, almost half of the unique spike-specific TCRs recognized epitopes lying outside the regions that are mutated in the B.1.351 and B.1.1.7 variants. The 56-69-year group was small, and its depth increase did not reach significance, likely because of low power. After two AZD1222 doses, spike-specific TCR breadth and depth were significantly higher than at day 0 and than in MenACWY recipients. Conclusions about previously exposed vaccinees were limited because only six AZD1222 recipients were SARS-CoV-2 seropositive at baseline. No day 14 peak-response samples were available, so repertoires were characterized only after the peak T cell response. The whole spike protein was spanned by vaccine-associated CD4 TCRs, and dominant responses were seen in regions 160-218 and 743-854. Participants were mostly white British and included more females than males, and it was suggested by the authors that clonal diversity may have been underestimated.

This specimen was peripheral blood, taken on day 0 of AZD1222 vaccination. This receptor was taken from an adult in good health. The chain uses TRBV7-5 and TRBJ2-1; whether TRBD2, the table's D call, matches the DNA was not checked. TRBV7-5 is termed a pseudogene. CDR3 loop: CARSKPLTSVNEQFF. The sequenced DNA is TGTGCCAGAAGCAAGCCGCTCACTAGCGTCAATGAGCAGTTCTTC.